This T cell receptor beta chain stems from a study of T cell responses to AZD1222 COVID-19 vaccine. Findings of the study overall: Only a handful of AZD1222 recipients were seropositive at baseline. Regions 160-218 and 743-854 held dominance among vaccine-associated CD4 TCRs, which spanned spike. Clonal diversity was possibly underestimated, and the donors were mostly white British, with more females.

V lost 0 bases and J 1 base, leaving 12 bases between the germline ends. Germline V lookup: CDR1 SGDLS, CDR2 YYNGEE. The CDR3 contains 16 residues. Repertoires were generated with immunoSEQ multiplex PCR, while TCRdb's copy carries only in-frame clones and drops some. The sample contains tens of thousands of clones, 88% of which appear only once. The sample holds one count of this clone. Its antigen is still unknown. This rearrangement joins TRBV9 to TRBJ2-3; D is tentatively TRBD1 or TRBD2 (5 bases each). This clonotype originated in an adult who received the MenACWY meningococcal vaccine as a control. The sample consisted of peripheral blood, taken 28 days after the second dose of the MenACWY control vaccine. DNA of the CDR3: TGTGCCAGCAGCGTAGCGGGGCTAGTGGGCACAGATACGCAGTATTTT. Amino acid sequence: CASSVAGLVGTDTQYF.